The 20 T cell receptor beta chains listed next were all sequenced from one sample in a study of T cell changes during pregnancy in multiple sclerosis. Using immunoSEQ multiplex PCR, the repertoire was profiled, and TCRdb retains in-frame clones only, with some absent. The data contain roughly 38,000 clones, more than 75% of them singletons. The source material was CD4+ T cells from peripheral blood mononuclear cells, sampled in the second trimester of pregnancy. These receptors originate from a female donor in good health, enrolled as a control in a pregnancy study.

The gene calls are TRBV7-2 and TRBJ2-5; tentatively, D is TRBD1 (6 bases). The length of the CDR3 is 15 residues. V lost 0 bases and J lost 1, with 9 bases in between. Per germline, CDR1 SGHTA and CDR2 FQGNSA. The CDR3 is CASSLAGTPQETQYF. The CDR3 DNA is TGTGCCAGCAGCTTAGCTGGGACACCCCAAGAGACCCAGTACTTC.

This chain links TRBV2 with TRBJ2-5, with TRBD2 matching 11 bases. The V gene's germline CDR1 is SNHLY and CDR2 FYNNEI. V was clipped by 2 bases and J by 4 bases; unmatched bases: 18. This CDR3 contains 20 residues. The CDR3: CASSETPWSSGGSRGETQYF. The CDR3 DNA follows: TGTGCCAGCAGTGAAACCCCGTGGTCTAGCGGGGGGTCCCGAGGAGAGACCCAGTACTTC.

The chain is built from TRBV18 and TRBJ2-1; 8 positions match TRBD1. This CDR3 has 15 amino acids. Per germline, CDR1 KGHSH and CDR2 LQKENI. Trimming removed 5 bases from V and 4 bases from J; junction bases left unmatched: 7. The CDR3 loop is CASSSNRGSYNEQFF. The CDR3 nucleotides read TGTGCCAGCTCATCCAACAGGGGGTCGTACAATGAGCAGTTCTTC.

This chain uses TRBV9 with TRBJ2-1; 11 bases align to TRBD2. Germline CDR1 reads SGDLS; CDR2 reads YYNGEE. V gave up 3 bases and J gave up 9 bases; unmatched junction bases: 8. This CDR3 contains 15 residues. DNA of the CDR3: TGTGCCAGCAGCGAACGACTAGCGGGGTGGGGTGAGCAGTTCTTC. This translates into CASSERLAGWGEQFF. Filled out from reference TRBV9 and TRBJ2-1, the complete variable domain reads DSGVTQTPKHLITATGQRVTLRCSPRSGDLSVYWYQQSLDQGLQFLIQYYNGEERAKGNILERFSAQQFPDLHSELNLSSLELGDSALYFCASSERLAGWGEQFFGPGTRLTVL.

The chain recombines TRBV29-1 with TRBJ2-3; a possible D gene is TRBD1 (5 bases). Germline V gene sequence: CDR1 SQVTM, CDR2 ANQGSEA. The CDR3 has 13 amino acids. V dropped 1 base and J dropped 6 bases, with 11 bases sitting between them. The chain's CDR3 is CSVEAGLVDTQYF. As DNA, the CDR3 is TGCAGCGTTGAAGCAGGGTTAGTGGATACGCAGTATTTT.

The chain has TRBV7-9 and TRBJ2-5; no clear D. The V gene lost 6 bases and the J gene lost 5 bases, with 16 bases spanning the gap. Germline V CDR1 and CDR2: SEHNR, FQNEAQ (reference sequence). This CDR3 region has 14 residues. The chain's CDR3 is CASSFLGVLETQYF. DNA for the CDR3: TGTGCCAGCAGTTTTCTAGGAGTCTTGGAGACCCAGTACTTC.

V usage is TRBV28 and J usage is TRBJ1-3; tentative D call: TRBD1 (6 bases). The CDR3 extends over 16 amino acids. Trimming stripped 6 bases from V and 0 bases from J, with 15 bases between. Looked up from germline, CDR1 is MDHEN and CDR2 is SYDVKM. The CDR3 loop reads CASSLSRGPSGNTIYF. Written as DNA, the CDR3 is TGTGCCAGCAGCCTCTCCAGGGGCCCCTCTGGAAACACCATATATTTT.

Here the CDR3 DNA reads TGTGCCAGTCCCGGGGCTCCAGACAGGGCTCAGACCTATGGCTACACCTTC. Translation gives CASPGAPDRAQTYGYTF. The V and J genes are TRBV19 and TRBJ1-2, with 7 bases that match TRBD1. Trimming at V came to 8 bases and at J to 4 bases, leaving 19 bases not matched to a gene. The CDR3 is 17 amino acids. Germline CDR1 LNHDA, CDR2 SQIVND (reference sequence).

The chain carries TRBV18 and TRBJ1-2, with 9 positions matching TRBD1. This CDR3 spans 17 amino acids. V was clipped by 3 bases and J by 0 bases; unmatched bases: 8. From germline, CDR1 is KGHSH and CDR2 LQKENI. This CDR3 is CASSPTGQGISNYGYTF. CDR3 bases: TGTGCCAGCTCACCGACGGGACAGGGCATATCTAACTATGGCTACACCTTC.

This chain links TRBV5-1 with TRBJ2-7; TRBD2 might be the D (5 bases). This CDR3 is built from 15 residues. The germline V and J ends were trimmed by 3 bases and 3 bases, with 16 bases remaining between them. Germline assignment: CDR1 SGHRS and CDR2 YFSETQ. The CDR3 region is CASSSGRGNVYEQYF. DNA for the CDR3: TGCGCCAGCAGCTCCGGACGAGGGAACGTCTACGAGCAGTACTTC.

The CDR3 region is CAWSAGQYGYTF. In nucleotides, the CDR3 is TGTGCCTGGAGTGCAGGACAGTATGGCTACACCTTC. The gene calls are TRBV30 and TRBJ1-2; perhaps TRBD1 as D (6 bases). There are 12 residues in the CDR3. The germline gives CDR1 GTSNPN, CDR2 SVGIG (reference sequence). Trimming shortened V by 1 base and J by 5 bases, and 8 bases separated the two germline ends.

This rearrangement joins TRBV16 to TRBJ1-1; 11 bases are shared with TRBD1. Trimming removed 4 bases from V and 3 bases from J; junction bases left unmatched: 7. In germline, CDR1 is KGHSY, CDR2 FQNENV. The CDR3 is 16 residues long. CDR3 coding DNA: TGTGCCAGCAGCCCCGCCGGGACAGGGGGATACACTGAAGCTTTCTTT. Residues: CASSPAGTGGYTEAFF.

This chain connects TRBV2 to TRBJ2-7; 10 positions match TRBD1. V lost 4 bases, J lost 7 bases, and 4 bases stayed unmatched. This CDR3 is 13 amino acids long. Germline CDR1 and CDR2: SNHLY and FYNNEI. The CDR3 sequence: CASSGQGASEQYF. The CDR3, as DNA: TGTGCCAGCAGTGGACAGGGGGCAAGTGAGCAGTACTTC.

This clone was recorded only once. The V call is TRBV2, the J call TRBJ1-5; weak D call: TRBD1 (6 bases). V dropped 4 bases and J dropped 2 bases, with 12 bases sitting between them. CDR3 length: 15 residues. The germline CDR1 and CDR2 sequences are SNHLY and FYNNEI. CDR3 nucleotide sequence: TGTGCCAGCAGTGGAGACAGGTGGGGCAATCAGCCCCAGCATTTT. The encoded protein is CASSGDRWGNQPQHF.

V is TRBV7-3 and J is TRBJ2-5; 7 bases agree with TRBD2. V dropped 1 base and J dropped 0; count of bases not matched to a gene: 8. The CDR3 is 17 amino acids. CDR1 is SGHTA and CDR2 is FQGTGA in the germline V gene. CDR3 protein: CASSLSFRGTNQETQYF. CDR3 DNA: TGTGCCAGCAGCTTAAGCTTCCGGGGGACTAACCAAGAGACCCAGTACTTC.

This sequence joins TRBV19 and TRBJ1-2; D not resolved. The CDR3 is 14 residues long. Germline values: CDR1 LNHDA, CDR2 SQIVND (reference sequence). V was clipped by 7 bases and J by 7 bases, with 19 bases between them. This CDR3 reads CASTRPREGSGYTF. CDR3 DNA: TGTGCCAGTACCAGACCGAGGGAAGGATCTGGCTACACCTTC.

This chain uses TRBV2 with TRBJ1-2, with D uncertain. V was trimmed by 2 bases and J by 0 bases, leaving 16 bases between them. Germline-derived CDR1 and CDR2 are SNHLY and FYNNEI. This CDR3 is built from 17 residues. The CDR3 DNA follows: TGTGCCAGCAGTGAAATCGGGGTACTTAAAGCTAACTATGGCTACACCTTC. Its protein is CASSEIGVLKANYGYTF.

This chain connects TRBV19 to TRBJ2-4; TRBD2 aligns across 9 bases. The J segment lost 6 bases and the V segment lost 5 bases, leaving 11 bases of the junction unmatched. Germline V gene lookup returns CDR1 LNHDA and CDR2 SQIVND (reference sequence). The CDR3 sequence is 16 residues long. CDR3 sequence reads: CASSPRGAGGINIQYF. The CDR3 DNA reads as TGTGCCAGTAGTCCCCGGGGGGCGGGGGGGATAAACATTCAGTACTTC.

The chain combines TRBV2 with TRBJ2-3; 7 bases agree with TRBD2. The ends lost 6 bases at V and 1 base at J; junction bases unmatched: 1. Germline values: CDR1 SNHLY, CDR2 FYNNEI. The CDR3 consists of 13 residues. The CDR3 is CASRTSGTDTQYF. The CDR3 nucleotides are TGTGCCAGCAGAACTAGCGGCACAGATACGCAGTATTTT. Combining the CDR3 with reference TRBV2 and TRBJ2-3 gives the whole variable domain EPEVTQTPSHQVTQMGQEVILRCVPISNHLYFYWYRQILGQKVEFLVSFYNNEISEKSEIFDDQFSVERPDGSNFTLKIRSTKLEDSAMYFCASRTSGTDTQYFGPGTRLTVL.

The genes are TRBV28 and TRBJ2-6; 9 bases align to TRBD2. The CDR3 is 16 amino acids. V gave up 8 bases and J gave up 3 bases; unmatched junction bases: 8. Per germline, CDR1 MDHEN and CDR2 SYDVKM. The chain's CDR3 is CASAAGGPGGANVLTF. In DNA form, the CDR3 reads TGTGCCAGCGCGGCGGGGGGGCCGGGTGGGGCCAACGTCCTGACTTTC. The full variable domain, in which reference TRBV28 and TRBJ2-6 provide the parts outside the CDR3, is DVKVTQSSRYLVKRTGEKVFLECVQDMDHENMFWYRQDPGLGLRLIYFSYDVKMKEKGDIPEGYSVSREKKERFSLILESASTNQTSMYLCASAAGGPGGANVLTFGAGSRLTVL.